Listed here are 22 T cell receptor beta chains from one sample, sequenced in a study of a mutant IDH1 vaccine in newly diagnosed glioma. Antigens for these TCRs are unknown. Measured with immunoSEQ multiplex PCR; TCRdb has only the in-frame clones, and not every one. The data show approximately 26,000 clones, approximately 88% seen once. The time point was: week 5, during vaccination. Each vaccine dose was 300 ug of mutant IDH1 20-mer peptide, with topical imiquimod. This material consisted of PBMCs, taken from a glioma patient whose treatment included an IDH1 peptide vaccine. All receptors come from a man between 18 and 29 years old with glioma.

This rearrangement joins TRBV7-8 to TRBJ2-1; TRBD2 agrees at 8 bases. V shed 6 bases and J 6 bases; nucleotides not matched to a gene: 10. CDR3 size: 15 residues. Per the germline V gene, CDR1 is SGHVS and CDR2 is FQNEAQ. This chain's CDR3 is CASSTLGLASNEQFF. The CDR3 region has the DNA TGTGCCAGCAGTACCCTAGGACTAGCTTCCAATGAGCAGTTCTTC.

This sequence joins TRBV5-4 and TRBJ2-2; maybe TRBD1 (5 bases). This CDR3 contains 16 residues. V lost 2 bases and J 0 bases, leaving 11 bases between the germline ends. CDR1 is SGHNT, CDR2 YYREEE, per germline (reference sequence). The CDR3 region is CASSLRGRANTGELFF. The CDR3 region has the DNA TGTGCCAGCAGCTTAAGGGGTAGGGCGAACACCGGGGAGCTGTTTTTT.

The V call is TRBV4-1, the J call TRBJ2-3; D not certain. Trimming cost V 0 bases and J 1 base, with 11 bases left between them. Germline lookup yields CDR1 MGHRA and CDR2 YSYEKL. This CDR3 region has 16 residues. CDR3: CASSQEFLGGTDTQYF. CDR3 sequence (DNA): TGCGCCAGCAGCCAAGAGTTTCTAGGCGGCACAGATACGCAGTATTTT.

This clone was counted a single time. CDR3 bases: TGTGCCTTGACCGGGGCCCTCTCTGGAAACACCATATATTTT. It translates to CALTGALSGNTIYF. The chain couples TRBV30 to TRBJ1-3; a possible D gene is TRBD1 (5 bases). Germline lookup yields CDR1 GTSNPN and CDR2 SVGIG (reference sequence). The V gene lost 7 bases and the J gene lost 0 bases, with 13 bases spanning the gap. This CDR3 spans 14 amino acids.

This chain joins TRBV30 and TRBJ1-1; D ambiguous. Germline V gene data show CDR1 as GTSNPN and CDR2 as SVGIG (reference sequence). The CDR3 has 12 amino acids. V dropped 6 bases and J dropped 1 base, with 9 bases sitting between them. The CDR3 sequence: CACDLGNTEAFF. CDR3 bases: TGTGCCTGTGACCTGGGGAACACTGAAGCTTTCTTT.

V is TRBV4-1 and J is TRBJ1-4, with 8 bases lining up with TRBD1. Germline CDR1 reads MGHRA; CDR2 reads YSYEKL. The ends lost 1 base at V and 3 bases at J; junction bases unmatched: 7. The CDR3 spans 17 residues. The CDR3 nucleotides read TGCGCCAGCAGCCAAGGCGACAGGGGTCGGGCTAATGAAAAACTGTTTTTT. Encoded protein: CASSQGDRGRANEKLFF.

This chain joins TRBV28 and TRBJ2-7, with 10 nucleotides matching TRBD2. The CDR3 is made up of 14 amino acids. Germline V gene lookup returns CDR1 MDHEN and CDR2 SYDVKM. J was trimmed by 2 bases and V by 7 bases; bases with no gene match: 5. The CDR3 DNA follows: TGTGCCAGCACCCGTAGCGGGAGGACCTACGAGCAGTACTTC. It specifies CASTRSGRTYEQYF.

This chain connects TRBV4-2 to TRBJ2-7, with TRBD2 matching over 8 bases. Trimming at V came to 4 bases and at J to 4 bases, leaving 9 bases not matched to a gene. This CDR3 is 15 amino acids long. CDR1 LGHNA and CDR2 YNFKEQ come from the germline V gene. The CDR3 reads CASSPSLADLYEQYF. The CDR3 DNA reads TGTGCCAGCAGCCCTTCACTAGCGGACTTATACGAGCAGTACTTC.

The gene calls are TRBV29-1 and TRBJ1-2; D is undetermined. CDR3 length equals 12 residues. Germline loops: CDR1 SQVTM, CDR2 ANQGSEA. The ends were cut back, 4 bases at V and 8 bases at J, with 14 bases in the middle. The CDR3 is CSVVSGPMGYTF. The CDR3 nucleotides read TGCAGCGTTGTTTCAGGCCCCATGGGCTACACCTTC.

This clone turned up a few times. This chain joins TRBV28 and TRBJ2-7, with D maybe TRBD2 (6 bases). From germline, CDR1 is MDHEN and CDR2 SYDVKM. CDR3 size: 15 residues. V lost 4 bases to trimming and J lost 0 bases, with 13 bases between them. DNA for the CDR3: TGTGCCAGCAGTTGGAGGGTGGGGGACTCCTACGAGCAGTACTTC. Residues: CASSWRVGDSYEQYF.

The CDR3 reads CASSLSGTGNTGELFF. In DNA, the CDR3 is TGCGCCAGCAGCCTATCCGGGACAGGGAACACCGGGGAGCTGTTTTTT. The J gene is TRBJ2-2, the V gene TRBV4-3; 8 bases fit TRBD1. J was trimmed by 1 base and V by 4 bases; bases with no gene match: 5. The CDR3 sequence is 16 residues long. Germline V gives CDR1 LGHNA, CDR2 YSLEER.

The V gene is TRBV6-1, the J gene TRBJ1-1; D gene uncertain. V was pared by 7 bases and J by 5 bases, with 11 bases between. CDR3 length: 12 amino acids. The germline V gene encodes CDR1 MNHNS and CDR2 SASEGT. This chain's CDR3 is CASIRDGTEAFF. The CDR3 nucleotides read TGTGCCAGCATTAGAGACGGGACTGAAGCTTTCTTT.

V and J are TRBV19 and TRBJ1-2; 9 bases fit TRBD1. The germline V gene encodes CDR1 LNHDA and CDR2 SQIVND (reference sequence). V gave up 5 bases and J gave up 7 bases; unmatched junction bases: 11. The CDR3 has 15 residues. As DNA, the CDR3 is TGTGCCAGTAGTCATCCGGGACAGGGTGATGGTGGCTACACCTTC. Protein: CASSHPGQGDGGYTF. Supplemented by reference TRBV19 and TRBJ1-2, the full variable domain reads DGGITQSPKYLFRKEGQNVTLSCEQNLNHDAMYWYRQDPGQGLRLIYYSQIVNDFQKGDIAEGYSVSREKKESFPLTVTSAQKNPTAFYLCASSHPGQGDGGYTFGSGTRLTVV.

The chain joins TRBV5-1 to TRBJ2-7, with 8 bases aligning to TRBD1. The junction had 7 bases not matched to a gene; V was cut back by 2 bases and J by 6 bases. Germline CDR1 SGHRS, CDR2 YFSETQ. The CDR3 consists of 14 residues. The CDR3, as DNA: TGCGCCAGCAGCTTCGGGACAGGATATCCCGAGCAGTACTTC. Translating it yields CASSFGTGYPEQYF.

The gene calls are TRBV9 and TRBJ2-3, with D hard to call. Germline V gives CDR1 SGDLS, CDR2 YYNGEE. The CDR3 consists of 13 residues. Trimming cost V 0 bases and J 6 bases, with 8 bases left between them. CDR3 DNA: TGTGCCAGCAGCGTAGGGTCAACGGATACGCAGTATTTT. Protein: CASSVGSTDTQYF.

V is TRBV10-3 and J is TRBJ2-5; 13 nucleotides line up with TRBD2. J lost 4 bases, V lost 2 bases, and 4 bases had no gene match. Germline lookup yields CDR1 ENHRY and CDR2 SYGVKD. This CDR3 has 16 amino acids. The CDR3 reads CAISETSGRAVETQYF. The CDR3 bases are TGTGCCATCAGTGAGACTAGCGGGAGGGCCGTAGAGACCCAGTACTTC.

The chain employs TRBV4-3 and TRBJ2-4, with D perhaps matching TRBD2 (6 bases). Deletions cut 0 bases from V and 0 bases from J, with 12 bases between. Per the germline V gene, CDR1 is LGHNA and CDR2 is YSLEER. The CDR3 spans 17 residues. CDR3 DNA sequence: TGCGCCAGCAGCCAAGAGTACGGGGGTCTAGCCAAAAACATTCAGTACTTC. Its protein is CASSQEYGGLAKNIQYF.

The rearrangement joins TRBV18 to TRBJ2-3; 7 bases align to TRBD1. The CDR3 totals 16 residues. The junction had 10 bases not matched to a gene; V was cut back by 4 bases and J by 3 bases. Per germline, CDR1 KGHSH and CDR2 LQKENI. CDR3 region: CASSHTGAGGTDTQYF. For the CDR3, the DNA is TGTGCCAGCTCACACACAGGGGCTGGGGGAACAGATACGCAGTATTTT. Supplemented by reference TRBV18 and TRBJ2-3, the full variable domain reads NAGVMQNPRHLVRRRGQEARLRCSPMKGHSHVYWYRQLPEEGLKFMVYLQKENIIDESGMPKERFSAEFPKEGPSILRIQQVVRGDSAAYFCASSHTGAGGTDTQYFGPGTRLTVL.

This clone is a singleton in its sample. The rearrangement joins TRBV7-2 to TRBJ1-3, with TRBD1 identical over 9 bases. Germline trimming cut 5 bases from V and 1 base from J; bases unmatched to any gene: 6. This CDR3 spans 16 amino acids. Germline lookup yields CDR1 SGHTA and CDR2 FQGNSA. DNA for the CDR3: TGTGCCAGCAGCCTTACCGGGACAGGGTCTGGAAACACCATATATTTT. Translating gives CASSLTGTGSGNTIYF.

The CDR3 region is CASRREVGYTF. The CDR3 DNA reads TGTGCCAGCAGGAGGGAAGTTGGCTACACCTTC. The rearrangement uses TRBV2 and TRBJ1-2; D uncertain. The CDR3 runs to 11 residues. With 6 bases removed from V and 7 bases from J, the gap between germline ends came to 9 bases. Per germline, CDR1 SNHLY and CDR2 FYNNEI.

The chain combines TRBV9 with TRBJ1-2; D call uncertain. Trimming cost V 0 bases and J 6 bases, with 12 bases left between them. Per the germline V gene, CDR1 is SGDLS and CDR2 is YYNGEE. This CDR3 has 14 amino acids. The CDR3 DNA is TGTGCCAGCAGCGTAGAGAGGGCCGGGGATGGCTACACCTTC. Its protein product is CASSVERAGDGYTF. The variable domain in full, with the rest retrieved from reference TRBV9 and TRBJ1-2, is DSGVTQTPKHLITATGQRVTLRCSPRSGDLSVYWYQQSLDQGLQFLIQYYNGEERAKGNILERFSAQQFPDLHSELNLSSLELGDSALYFCASSVERAGDGYTFGSGTRLTVV.

In its sample, this clone was seen a few times. The J gene is TRBJ1-2, the V gene TRBV2; D not resolved. The CDR3 length is 13 residues. The ends were cut back, 1 base at V and 1 base at J, with 4 bases in the middle. The germline V gene encodes CDR1 SNHLY and CDR2 FYNNEI. This chain's CDR3 is CASSEEGNYGYTF. In DNA form, the CDR3 reads TGTGCCAGCAGTGAAGAGGGTAACTATGGCTACACCTTC.